The clone carrying this T cell receptor beta chain has more than one count but fewer than ten. What it recognizes is unknown. Libraries were prepared by immunoSEQ multiplex PCR; TCRdb keeps only in-frame clonotypes and omits some of them. The sample holds about 110,000 clones, roughly nine tenths seen once. The data were taken from a study of T cell responses to AZD1222 COVID-19 vaccine. V shed 6 bases and J shed 0 bases, with 4 bases lying between them. The CDR3 contains 12 residues. Germline assignment: CDR1 MDHEN and CDR2 SYDVKM. Study-level findings and limits: Dominant at 160-218 and 743-854, vaccine-associated CD4 TCRs also spanned spike. Just a handful of AZD1222 recipients were seropositive at baseline.

The rearrangement joins TRBV28 to TRBJ2-3; D remains ambiguous. This sequence was found in an adult in good health. Sample: peripheral blood, taken on day 0 of AZD1222 vaccination. The CDR3 sequence is CASSKSTDTQYF. As DNA, the CDR3 is TGTGCCAGCAGCAAAAGCACAGATACGCAGTATTTT.